This TCR beta chain was recovered during a study of cytomegalovirus exposure and HLA in healthy donors. Method: immunoSEQ multiplex PCR; TCRdb's copy keeps in-frame clones and lacks some. The sample consists of some 250,000 clones, around 89% of them appearing once. The V gene's germline CDR1 is MNHEY and CDR2 SVGAGI. This CDR3 is 16 amino acids long. V was cut by 4 bases and J by 4 bases, with 14 bases left in between. Study outcomes and limitations: Later, an analysis found that TCR clusters from the first cohort tended to co-occur in the roughly 110 validation repertoires.

To note about this clone: The target antigen is unknown.

The receptor comes from a woman under 30 in good health and CMV-seronegative. Sequences were obtained from PBMCs. This chain links TRBV6-5 with TRBJ1-6, with D tentatively TRBD1 (5 bases). CDR3 sequence reads: CASSLTAGDYNSPLHF. CDR3 bases: TGTGCCAGCAGTTTGACCGCGGGGGATTATAATTCACCCCTCCACTTT.